The next 5 T cell receptor beta chains were all read from a single sample in a study of blood T cell repertoires in COVID-19. The method was immunoSEQ multiplex PCR; TCRdb's version includes in-frame clones alone and lacks a portion of them. The repertoire consists of some 140,000 clones, with around 84% occurring once and the leading ten covering 2% to 2.5%. The sequenced material came from PBMCs or T cells enriched from blood (not recorded which). Receptor source: a man aged 40-49 years with acute COVID-19.

The rearrangement joins TRBV7-9 to TRBJ2-2, with 9 bases matching TRBD1. This CDR3 comprises 15 residues. Per the germline V gene, CDR1 is SEHNR and CDR2 is FQNEAQ (reference sequence). Unmatched junction bases numbered 8, after V lost 5 bases and J lost 7 bases. This CDR3 reads CASSPPGQGFGELFF. DNA of the CDR3: TGTGCCAGCAGCCCCCCCGGACAGGGGTTCGGGGAGCTGTTTTTT.

The V and J genes are TRBV15 and TRBJ2-1, with TRBD2 identical over 9 bases. The length of the CDR3 is 17 residues. Germline CDR1 and CDR2: LNHNV and YYDKDF (reference sequence). Losses at the gene ends were 4 bases for V and 8 bases for J; bases not matched to a gene: 15. CDR3 DNA: TGTGCCACCAGCACCCCAAGAGGAAGCGGGGGGCAGGATGAGCAGTTCTTC. Protein product: CATSTPRGSGGQDEQFF.

The chain carries TRBV5-1 and TRBJ1-2; TRBD1 matches at 9 bases. The junction had 10 bases not matched to a gene; V was cut back by 8 bases and J by 8 bases. This CDR3 comprises 13 residues. Germline CDR1 reads SGHRS; CDR2 reads YFSETQ. The CDR3 spells CASEEGQGSGYTF. CDR3 DNA: TGCGCCAGTGAGGAGGGACAGGGAAGCGGCTACACCTTC.

V is TRBV11-3 and J is TRBJ2-3; 7 bases fit TRBD2. CDR3 length: 16 amino acids. Trimming took 5 bases from V and 0 from J; bases not matched to a gene: 8. Germline loops: CDR1 SGHNT, CDR2 YENEEA. CDR3 loop: CASSPGRGRSTDTQYF. In nucleotides, the CDR3 is TGTGCCAGCAGCCCGGGGAGGGGCCGCAGCACAGATACGCAGTATTTT.

The genes are TRBV7-9 and TRBJ2-5; 7 bases agree with TRBD1. Germline-derived CDR1 and CDR2 are SEHNR and FQNEAQ (reference sequence). The CDR3 has 14 amino acids. V dropped 6 bases and J dropped 3; count of bases not matched to a gene: 7. In DNA, the CDR3 is TGTGCCAGCAGACCGGGACAGAGAGAAGAGACCCAGTACTTC. Translation gives CASRPGQREETQYF.